The clone carrying this T cell receptor (beta chain) was seen at least ten times. Its antigen is not identified. This specimen belongs to a study of identical twins. Study outcomes and limitations: Analyses of zero insertions could be partly confounded by invariant MAIT and iNKT cells.

TCRdb reprocessed the 5' RACE reads via MiXCR and lists one record per CDR3 protein. The table includes about 250,000 distinct CDR3 sequences, around an eighth detected once. Germline lookup yields CDR1 SGHTA and CDR2 FQGNSA. With 1 base removed from V and 12 bases from J, the gap between germline ends came to 7 bases. The CDR3 extends over 12 amino acids. Every sampled donor was Caucasian and healthy. The material sequenced was memory (CD45RO+) T cells sorted from blood. The TCR originated in a woman aged 18-30 years in good health. The chain has TRBV7-2 and TRBJ1-6; D not resolved. CDR3 loop: CASSLETLPLHF. DNA of the CDR3: TGTGCCAGCAGCTTAGAAACCCTACCCCTCCACTTT.